Below, 16 T cell receptor beta chains from the same sample are listed, as sequenced in a study of blood T cell repertoires in COVID-19. Libraries were prepared by immunoSEQ multiplex PCR; TCRdb keeps only in-frame clonotypes and omits some of them. The table shows more than 60,000 clones, with about four fifths occurring only once. The sample comprised peripheral blood. Receptor source: a woman of 80 years or more with acute or convalescent COVID-19.

To note about this clone: One end of the junction varies from germline; a read error may be responsible. V gene TRBV10-3 combines with J gene TRBJ2-7, with 9 bases matching TRBD2. The germline V gene encodes CDR1 ENHRY and CDR2 SYGVKD. This CDR3 has 14 residues. The CDR3 DNA sequence: TGTGCCATCAGTGAGGCTAGCGGGACCTACGGGCAGTACTTC. Protein product: CAISEASGTYGQYF.

Written as DNA, the CDR3 is TGTGCCAGCAGCCTCTCCCGGTTTGAAGCTTTCTTT. It is translated as CASSLSRFEAFF. This chain connects TRBV5-6 to TRBJ1-1; D gene uncertain. Per germline, CDR1 SGHDT and CDR2 YYEEEE. The CDR3 runs 12 residues. V lost 4 bases and J 7 bases, leaving 11 bases between the germline ends.

The sample holds a few counts of this clone. The V call is TRBV19, the J call TRBJ1-6; a weak D match, TRBD1 (5 bases). This CDR3 contains 14 residues. Per the germline V gene, CDR1 is LNHDA and CDR2 is SQIVND (reference sequence). V was shortened by 2 bases and J by 8 bases, with 10 bases between the two germline ends. CDR3 bases: TGTGCCAGTAGTATAACGGGGGATTATTCACCCCTCCACTTT. Translated, it gives CASSITGDYSPLHF.

The chain joins TRBV6-1 to TRBJ2-1; TRBD1 aligns across 8 bases. Trimming cost V 3 bases and J 5 bases; bases outside gene matches: 12. Germline-derived CDR1 and CDR2 are MNHNS and SASEGT. The length of the CDR3 is 17 residues. The CDR3 sequence is CASSDRPGTGYNNEQFF. In nucleotides, the CDR3 is TGTGCCAGCAGTGATCGCCCCGGGACAGGATACAACAATGAGCAGTTCTTC.

This clone turned up a few times. The V call is TRBV19, the J call TRBJ1-2; TRBD1 might be the D (5 bases). Germline CDR1 and CDR2: LNHDA and SQIVND (reference sequence). Trimming removed 7 bases at V and 6 bases at J, with 15 bases between. The CDR3 totals 13 residues. The CDR3 DNA reads TGTGCCAGTACCCCCCGTCGGGGGAATGGCTACACCTTC. Translated, it gives CASTPRRGNGYTF.

This clone was picked up many times. V and J are TRBV28 and TRBJ2-7; a possible D gene is TRBD2 (6 bases). Germline V gene lookup returns CDR1 MDHEN and CDR2 SYDVKM. CDR3 size: 16 residues. Deletions cut 4 bases from V and 1 base from J, with 17 bases between. The chain's CDR3 is CASSSGVTPGSYEQYF. The DNA for the CDR3 is TGTGCCAGCAGTTCGGGGGTGACCCCGGGTTCCTACGAGCAGTACTTC.

This rearrangement joins TRBV28 to TRBJ2-1, with TRBD2 matching over 10 bases. J was trimmed by 9 bases and V by 3 bases; bases with no gene match: 11. Germline values: CDR1 MDHEN, CDR2 SYDVKM. The CDR3 length is 16 residues. In DNA, the CDR3 is TGTGCCAGCAGTTTCCAAGCGGGAGGGGGATGGAGTGAGCAGTTCTTC. This codes for CASSFQAGGGWSEQFF.

This chain uses TRBV2 with TRBJ1-5; maybe TRBD1 (6 bases). This CDR3 region has 15 residues. Between the trimmed V and J ends, which lost 4 bases and 1 base, there was a span of 11 bases. CDR1 is SNHLY, CDR2 FYNNEI, per germline. The CDR3 region is CASSVGGASNQPQHF. CDR3 nucleotide sequence: TGTGCCAGCAGTGTGGGGGGGGCGAGCAATCAGCCCCAGCATTTT.

The rearrangement joins TRBV6-1 to TRBJ2-1; tentatively, D is TRBD2 (6 bases). V lost 3 bases and J 3 bases, leaving 12 bases between the germline ends. The CDR3 covers 15 residues. Germline values: CDR1 MNHNS, CDR2 SASEGT. The CDR3 reads CASSEEGVYYNEQFF. The CDR3 DNA is TGTGCCAGCAGTGAGGAGGGCGTTTACTACAATGAGCAGTTCTTC.

J is TRBJ1-1 and V is TRBV5-1; 8 nucleotides agree with TRBD1. CDR3 length: 16 amino acids. Germline V gene data show CDR1 as SGHRS and CDR2 as YFSETQ. J gave up 0 bases and V 0 bases, and 4 bases lay outside the gene matches. The CDR3 loop is CASSLGTGFMNTEAFF. The CDR3 DNA follows: TGCGCCAGCAGCTTGGGGACAGGGTTCATGAACACTGAAGCTTTCTTT.

The chain couples TRBV7-8 to TRBJ1-1; 7 nucleotides align to TRBD1. Germline CDR1 SGHVS, CDR2 FQNEAQ. The CDR3 consists of 14 residues. Unmatched junction bases numbered 4, after V lost 5 bases and J lost 1 base. The CDR3 DNA reads TGTGCCAGCAGCCCGGGGACAGCGAACACTGAAGCTTTCTTT. Translated, it gives CASSPGTANTEAFF.

J is TRBJ1-2 and V is TRBV27, with 8 bases matching TRBD1. V was pared by 4 bases and J by 8 bases, with 3 bases of the junction left unmatched. The CDR3 is 12 amino acids. Germline V gives CDR1 MNHEY, CDR2 SMNVEV (reference sequence). The DNA of the CDR3 is TGTGCCAGCAGTTCGACAGGGGTCGGCTACACCTTC. This gives the protein CASSSTGVGYTF.

The chain uses TRBV19 and TRBJ2-3; D is possibly TRBD2 (6 bases). This CDR3 is built from 13 residues. The germline CDR1 and CDR2 sequences are LNHDA and SQIVND (reference sequence). Trimming stripped 9 bases from V and 3 bases from J, with 13 bases between. The CDR3, as DNA: TGTGCCAGCGGGGCGGCGGGGACAGATACGCAGTATTTT. This codes for CASGAAGTDTQYF.

About this clone itself: Distinct nucleotide sequences in the sample also encode this CDR3. The CDR3 nucleotides are TGTGCCAGCAGACCGGGACAGGGTTCCGATACGCAGTATTTT. Translation: CASRPGQGSDTQYF. The chain joins TRBV2 to TRBJ2-3; 9 bases fit TRBD1. CDR3 length: 14 residues. Germline CDR1 SNHLY, CDR2 FYNNEI. The trim removed 6 bases at V and 6 bases at J, leaving 7 bases unmatched.

The J gene is TRBJ1-1, the V gene TRBV28; TRBD1 is a possible D gene (6 bases). The V and J ends lost 8 bases and 0 bases respectively, with 7 bases between them. CDR3 length: 12 amino acids. CDR1 and CDR2 (germline): MDHEN, SYDVKM. The CDR3, as DNA: TGTGCCAGCCGGGACATGAACACTGAAGCTTTCTTT. Its protein is CASRDMNTEAFF.

The CDR3 bases are TGTGCCAGCAGCAAAGTACCGGGAGGGCGTACAGATACGCAGTATTTT. It yields the protein CASSKVPGGRTDTQYF. The rearrangement links TRBV21-1 to TRBJ2-3; the DNA was not used to check the table's D call, TRBD2. TRBV21-1 corresponds to a pseudogene. CDR3 length equals 16 residues.